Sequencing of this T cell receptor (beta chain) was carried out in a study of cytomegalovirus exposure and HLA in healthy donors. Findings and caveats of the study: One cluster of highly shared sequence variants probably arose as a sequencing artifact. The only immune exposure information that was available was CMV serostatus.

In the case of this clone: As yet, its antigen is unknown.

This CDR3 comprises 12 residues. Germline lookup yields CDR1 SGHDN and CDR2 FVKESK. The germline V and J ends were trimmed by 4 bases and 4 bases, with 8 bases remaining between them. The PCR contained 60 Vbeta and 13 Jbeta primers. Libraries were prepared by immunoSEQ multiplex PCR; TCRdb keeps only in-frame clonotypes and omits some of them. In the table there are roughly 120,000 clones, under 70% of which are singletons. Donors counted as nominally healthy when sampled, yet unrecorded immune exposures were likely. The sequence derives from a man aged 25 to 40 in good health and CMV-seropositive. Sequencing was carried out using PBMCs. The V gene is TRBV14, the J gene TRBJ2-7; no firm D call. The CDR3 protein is CASSLGRYEQYF. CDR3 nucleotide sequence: TGTGCCAGCAGCCTGGGCCGGTACGAGCAGTACTTC.